This T cell receptor beta chain came from a study of blood T cell repertoires in COVID-19. V lost 4 bases and J lost 6; bases outside the gene matches: 6. Germline assignment: CDR1 SGHDT and CDR2 YYEEEE. The CDR3 is 13 amino acids. Measured with immunoSEQ multiplex PCR; TCRdb has only the in-frame clones, and not every one. Of over 250,000 clones in the sample, 83% are singletons; the top ten hold 8% to 9.5%. In its sample, this clone was seen a few times. V gene TRBV5-6 combines with J gene TRBJ2-7; 8 positions match TRBD1. The sample comprised peripheral blood. This TCR was recovered from a woman in her forties or fifties who had recovered from COVID-19. The DNA of the CDR3 is TGTGCCAGCAGCCAGGGGGCGCAGGGCGAGCAGTACTTC. It specifies CASSQGAQGEQYF.